This record looks at one T cell receptor (beta chain) sequence and its context. The antigen is unknown. V was cut by 0 bases and J by 4 bases, with 12 bases left in between. From germline, CDR1 is MNHEY and CDR2 SVGAGI. The CDR3 has 15 residues. This sample was taken from a study of cytomegalovirus exposure and HLA in healthy donors. Study-wide points: When analyzed later, a missense DCLRE1C variant was found to be linked to TCR beta V- and J-gene trimming. As a later analysis revealed, most CMV-associated TCR beta chains appeared HLA-restricted.

The primer mix had 60 Vbeta and 13 Jbeta primers. The repertoire was sequenced with immunoSEQ multiplex PCR; TCRdb's copy has only in-frame clones and lacks some. Among around 140,000 clones, roughly 9.6% were seen once, and the ten largest hold about 7.5%. The sequence was obtained from a woman aged 40 to 49 in good health and CMV-seropositive. Sequenced sample: PBMCs. The gene calls are TRBV6-5 and TRBJ1-1; D not resolved. CDR3 protein: CASSYSRRGGTEAFF. The DNA for the CDR3 is TGTGCCAGCAGTTACTCGCGCCGGGGTGGCACTGAAGCTTTCTTT.